The 9 T cell receptor beta chains below were found in one sample sequenced in a study of T cell responses to AZD1222 COVID-19 vaccine. Sequencing was performed with immunoSEQ multiplex PCR; in TCRdb, only in-frame clones are kept and a portion is missing. The table lists 90,000 to 120,000 clones, about nine tenths of them singletons. The sequences come from peripheral blood, collected 28 days after the second AZD1222 dose. The receptors come from an adult who received the AZD1222 COVID-19 vaccine.

The chain joins TRBV28 to TRBJ2-7; 7 nucleotides align to TRBD1. This CDR3 is built from 13 residues. The J segment lost 5 bases and the V segment lost 5 bases, leaving 6 bases of the junction unmatched. CDR1 and CDR2 (germline): MDHEN, SYDVKM. Here the CDR3 reads CASSPWTGNEQYF. CDR3 nucleotide sequence: TGTGCCAGCAGTCCATGGACAGGAAACGAGCAGTACTTC.

The chain employs TRBV6-5 and TRBJ1-2; 8 bases are shared with TRBD1. Germline-derived CDR1 and CDR2 are MNHEY and SVGAGI. This CDR3 is built from 13 residues. V lost 5 bases, J lost 8 bases, and 7 bases stayed unmatched. CDR3 sequence reads: CASSHYRGEGYTF. CDR3 in DNA: TGTGCCAGCAGTCACTACAGGGGGGAGGGCTACACCTTC.

The chain joins TRBV12-3 or TRBV12-4 to TRBJ2-7; D is unresolved. Trimming removed 6 bases at V and 3 bases at J, with 6 bases between. The CDR3 covers 11 residues. As DNA, the CDR3 is TGTGCCAGCAGCGGCATCTACGAGCAGTACTTC. It is translated as CASSGIYEQYF.

The CDR3 is CASSRDRGRDGYTF. CDR3 nucleotide sequence: TGTGCCAGCAGCCGCGACAGGGGGCGGGATGGCTACACCTTC. V is TRBV6-5 and J is TRBJ1-2; 10 nucleotides line up with TRBD1. CDR1 and CDR2 from the germline V gene are MNHEY and SVGAGI. There are 14 residues in the CDR3. After removal of 6 bases from V and 6 bases from J, the junction contained 7 bases not matched to a gene.

The chain joins TRBV5-8 to TRBJ1-6; 10 bases fit TRBD1. Germline values: CDR1 SGHTS, CDR2 YDEGEE. V shed 4 bases and J 7 bases; nucleotides not matched to a gene: 2. The CDR3 has 14 residues. The CDR3 region is CASSPGQGNSPLHF. DNA of the CDR3: TGTGCCAGCAGCCCGGGACAGGGGAATTCACCCCTCCACTTT. Together with reference TRBV5-8 and TRBJ1-6, the CDR3 gives the full variable domain: EAGVTQSPTHLIKTRGQQATLRCSPISGHTSVYWYQQALGLGLQFLLWYDEGEERNRGNFPPRFSGRQFPNYSSELNVNALELEDSALYLCASSPGQGNSPLHFGNGTRLTVT.

In this sample, this clone turned up once. The chain couples TRBV6-5 to TRBJ2-6; the D gene is possibly TRBD1 (6 bases). The CDR3 runs 16 residues. Deletions cut 4 bases from V and 0 bases from J, with 10 bases between. Per the germline V gene, CDR1 is MNHEY and CDR2 is SVGAGI. Here the CDR3 reads CASSSRTASGANVLTF. For the CDR3, the DNA is TGTGCCAGCAGTTCCCGGACAGCCTCTGGGGCCAACGTCCTGACTTTC.

The chain combines TRBV6-5 with TRBJ1-3; D unresolved. Germline V gives CDR1 MNHEY, CDR2 SVGAGI. The CDR3 loop spans 16 amino acids. Deletions cut 0 bases from V and 2 bases from J, with 11 bases between. The CDR3, as DNA: TGTGCCAGCAGTTACTCTTGGACGAGCGCTGGAAACACCATATATTTT. It translates to CASSYSWTSAGNTIYF.

CDR3 bases: TGTGCCAGCAGAGCCGGGACCTTCTATAATTCACCCCTCCACTTT. Translated, it gives CASRAGTFYNSPLHF. This chain joins TRBV5-6 and TRBJ1-6, with D perhaps TRBD1 (5 bases). CDR1 SGHDT and CDR2 YYEEEE come from the germline V gene. This CDR3 has 15 residues. Trimming removed 5 bases at V and 3 bases at J, with 12 bases between.

CDR3 region: CASRPPGTYSEQYF. CDR3 nucleotides: TGTGCCAGCAGACCCCCCGGGACGTACTCCGAGCAGTACTTC. This chain links TRBV6-5 with TRBJ2-7; D might be TRBD1 or TRBD2, each matching 5 bases. Per germline, CDR1 MNHEY and CDR2 SVGAGI. This CDR3 comprises 14 residues. The ends were cut back, 6 bases at V and 6 bases at J, with 18 bases in the middle.